The next 17 T cell receptor beta chains were all read from a single sample in a study of T cell responses to AZD1222 COVID-19 vaccine. Generated by immunoSEQ multiplex PCR, the TCRdb table keeps only in-frame clones and is missing some. The table has approximately 150,000 clones, approximately 93% seen once. The sequencing used peripheral blood, collected after recovery from COVID-19. The origin of the receptors is an adult who had recovered from COVID-19.

This sequence joins TRBV2 and TRBJ2-7; 12 bases agree with TRBD2. CDR3 length equals 15 residues. With 6 bases clipped from V and 1 base from J, the junction kept 4 bases outside the gene matches. The germline V gene has CDR1 SNHLY and CDR2 FYNNEI. CDR3 sequence reads: CASRETSGSSYEQYF. Written as DNA, the CDR3 is TGTGCCAGCAGAGAGACTAGCGGGAGTTCCTACGAGCAGTACTTC.

The rearrangement uses TRBV7-8 and TRBJ1-5; 8 nucleotides match TRBD1. Germline CDR1 SGHVS, CDR2 FQNEAQ. The CDR3 loop spans 12 amino acids. V lost 1 base, J lost 11 bases, and 1 base stayed unmatched. The CDR3, as DNA: TGTGCCAGCAGCTTAGTGGACAGGGCCCAGCATTTT. Translation: CASSLVDRAQHF.

The chain uses TRBV6-1 and TRBJ1-5; D is perhaps TRBD1 (5 bases). This CDR3 is built from 16 residues. Trimming left V 4 bases short and J 3 bases short, with 16 bases between. Germline-derived CDR1 and CDR2 are MNHNS and SASEGT. CDR3 sequence reads: CASSGSGGKHNQPQHF. The DNA for the CDR3 is TGTGCCAGCAGTGGCTCCGGGGGGAAGCACAATCAGCCCCAGCATTTT.

V gene TRBV5-1 combines with J gene TRBJ2-5; D unresolved. Per the germline V gene, CDR1 is SGHRS and CDR2 is YFSETQ. The CDR3 consists of 14 residues. V was shortened by 0 bases and J by 5 bases, with 11 bases between the two germline ends. For the CDR3, the DNA is TGCGCCAGCAGCTTGGATCGGAGTAGGGAGACCCAGTACTTC. Its translation: CASSLDRSRETQYF.

The chain has TRBV7-2 and TRBJ2-7; possibly TRBD1 or TRBD2 for D (5 bases each). V was pared by 7 bases and J by 2 bases, with 18 bases between. Germline CDR1 is SGHTA and CDR2 is FQGNSA. CDR3 size: 15 residues. DNA for the CDR3: TGTGCCAGCAACAAAAAGCCAGGGACGCCCTACGAGCAGTACTTC. Translation gives CASNKKPGTPYEQYF. The variable domain in full, completed from reference TRBV7-2 and TRBJ2-7, reads GAGVSQSPSNKVTEKGKDVELRCDPISGHTALYWYRQSLGQGLEFLIYFQGNSAPDKSGLPSDRFSAERTGGSVSTLTIQRTQQEDSAVYLCASNKKPGTPYEQYFGPGTRLTVT.

The V call is TRBV10-3, the J call TRBJ2-2; D may be TRBD2 (6 bases). The V gene's germline CDR1 is ENHRY and CDR2 SYGVKD. Trimming stripped 4 bases from V and 2 bases from J, with 11 bases between. The CDR3 is 15 amino acids. CDR3 bases: TGTGCCATCAGTGGGGAGGCAAGAAACACCGGGGAGCTGTTTTTT. It translates to CAISGEARNTGELFF.

The chain has TRBV5-4 and TRBJ2-1; 7 bases are a match to TRBD2. Germline lookup yields CDR1 SGHNT and CDR2 YYREEE (reference sequence). The CDR3 runs to 13 residues. The CDR3 reads CAAAAGIYNEQFF. CDR3 DNA: TGTGCGGCGGCAGCGGGAATCTACAATGAGCAGTTCTTC.

The V call is TRBV14, the J call TRBJ1-5; D is perhaps TRBD1 (5 bases). Trimming left V 2 bases short and J 2 bases short, with 10 bases between. CDR1 is SGHDN, CDR2 FVKESK, per germline. The CDR3 contains 15 residues. CDR3: CASSQSGIGNQPQHF. In DNA, the CDR3 is TGTGCCAGCAGCCAATCAGGGATCGGCAATCAGCCCCAGCATTTT.

The chain recombines TRBV30 with TRBJ1-2; the match to TRBD1 covers 9 bases. The length of the CDR3 is 14 residues. Per germline, CDR1 GTSNPN and CDR2 SVGIG (reference sequence). Trimming cost V 4 bases and J 5 bases; bases outside gene matches: 8. CDR3 amino acids: CAWNIRTGAYGYTF. CDR3 nucleotides: TGTGCCTGGAACATCAGGACAGGGGCATATGGCTACACCTTC.

The chain recombines TRBV21-1 with TRBJ2-7; TRBD1, the D gene given by the table, was not confirmed from the DNA. TRBV21-1 is described as a pseudogene. The CDR3 consists of 15 residues. Here the CDR3 reads CASSKDRRLVYEQYF. CDR3 bases: TGTGCCAGCAGCAAGGACAGGAGGCTTGTGTACGAGCAGTACTTC.

The V gene is TRBV6-5, the J gene TRBJ1-1; D is perhaps TRBD1 (6 bases). Germline assignment: CDR1 MNHEY and CDR2 SVGAGI. Between the trimmed V and J ends, which lost 5 bases and 3 bases, there was a span of 13 bases. The CDR3 has 14 amino acids. The CDR3 DNA reads TGTGCCAGCAGTCTACAGGGTAGGGACACTGAAGCTTTCTTT. Its translation is CASSLQGRDTEAFF.

V and J are TRBV3-1 (or the pseudogene TRBV3-2) and TRBJ1-1, with D unresolved. CDR1 is LGHDT, CDR2 YNNKEL, per germline (reference sequence). The CDR3 consists of 14 residues. V was clipped by 2 bases and J by 6 bases, with 13 bases between them. CDR3 sequence (DNA): TGTGCCAGCAGCCAACTAAGGGAAGATTCTGAAGCTTTCTTT. This sequence encodes CASSQLREDSEAFF.

The rearrangement joins TRBV5-1 to TRBJ1-1; D perhaps matches TRBD1 (6 bases). The V end was cut by 3 bases, the J end by 3 bases, with 15 bases between. CDR1 and CDR2 (germline): SGHRS, YFSETQ. The CDR3 totals 15 residues. CDR3: CASSYSGAQDTEAFF. The CDR3 nucleotides read TGCGCCAGCAGCTATTCAGGGGCGCAGGACACTGAAGCTTTCTTT. The full variable domain, completed using reference TRBV5-1 and TRBJ1-1, is KAGVTQTPRYLIKTRGQQVTLSCSPISGHRSVSWYQQTPGQGLQFLFEYFSETQRNKGNFPGRFSGRQFSNSRSEMNVSTLELGDSALYLCASSYSGAQDTEAFFGQGTRLTVV.

This clone showed up just once. The chain has TRBV28 and TRBJ1-2; D may be TRBD1 (5 bases). Germline lookup yields CDR1 MDHEN and CDR2 SYDVKM. There are 13 residues in the CDR3. Between the trimmed V and J ends, which lost 3 bases and 8 bases, there was a span of 13 bases. Here the CDR3 reads CASSLTDILGYTF. In DNA form, the CDR3 reads TGTGCCAGCAGTTTGACAGATATTTTAGGCTACACCTTC.

J is TRBJ1-2 and V is TRBV6-2 or TRBV6-3; 8 bases map to TRBD1. CDR3 length equals 16 residues. V lost 2 bases and J lost 4; bases outside the gene matches: 9. The germline V gene has CDR1 MNHEY and CDR2 SVGEGT. CDR3 nucleotides: TGTGCCAGCAGTTACCGAGGGGCCACAGGGGGCTATGGCTACACCTTC. Translated: CASSYRGATGGYGYTF.

Only one count was recorded for this clone. The V gene is TRBV11-3, the J gene TRBJ2-3; D is undetermined. Germline CDR1 is SGHNT and CDR2 is YENEEA. This CDR3 has 13 residues. The V and J ends lost 1 base and 2 bases respectively, with 4 bases between them. CDR3 DNA: TGTGCCAGCAGCTTAGGCTACACAGATACGCAGTATTTT. Translating it yields CASSLGYTDTQYF.

The chain's CDR3 is CASSQVGGNSGNTIYF. For the CDR3, the DNA is TGCGCCAGCAGCCAAGTGGGAGGGAACTCTGGAAACACCATATATTTT. The gene calls are TRBV4-1 and TRBJ1-3; D is unresolved. CDR1 and CDR2 (germline): MGHRA, YSYEKL. There are 16 residues in the CDR3. Trimming left V 1 base short and J 0 bases short, with 10 bases between.